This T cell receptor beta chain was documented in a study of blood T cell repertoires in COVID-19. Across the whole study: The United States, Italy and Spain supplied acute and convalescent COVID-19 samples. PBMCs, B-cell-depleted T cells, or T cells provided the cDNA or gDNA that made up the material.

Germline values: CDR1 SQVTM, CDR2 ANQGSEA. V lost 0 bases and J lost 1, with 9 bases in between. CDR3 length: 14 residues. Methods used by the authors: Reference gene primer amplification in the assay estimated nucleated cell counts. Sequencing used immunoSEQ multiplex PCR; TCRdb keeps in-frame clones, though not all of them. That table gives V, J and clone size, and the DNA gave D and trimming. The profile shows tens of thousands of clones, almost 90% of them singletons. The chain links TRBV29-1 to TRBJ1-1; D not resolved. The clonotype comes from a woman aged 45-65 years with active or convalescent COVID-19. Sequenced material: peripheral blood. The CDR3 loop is CSVEDPGENTEAFF. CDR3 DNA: TGCAGCGTTGAAGATCCCGGGGAGAACACTGAAGCTTTCTTT.